Below, one TCR beta chain is given with its context. The antigen is not known. The sample comes from a study of shared clonotypes between healthy human individuals. Every donor was a Caucasian adult from Nashville, Tennessee. Profiling relied on immunoSEQ multiplex PCR, and the TCRdb table lists in-frame clones only, not all of them. The table includes some 2,500,000 clones, 92% detected once. In germline, CDR1 is KGHSH, CDR2 LQKENI. The CDR3 runs 14 residues. Trimming pared 5 bases from V and 2 bases from J, leaving 13 bases between. The study, taken as a whole, reports: Few donors restricted represented genetic and exposure-history diversity.

The TCR was taken from a man aged 18 to 30 in good health. Some clones in this sample may be carry-over from other donors' samples. The rearrangement joins TRBV18 to TRBJ2-7, with D perhaps assigned TRBD1 or TRBD2 (5 bases each). The specimen was naive CD4+ T cells from PBMCs. Stated subset: CD45RA+ positively selected. The CDR3 is CASSAGTLTYEQYF. For the CDR3, the DNA is TGTGCCAGCTCAGCCGGGACGTTGACCTACGAGCAGTACTTC.